These 24 T cell receptor beta chains were all obtained from the same sample, sequenced in a study of CD8 T cells in ankylosing spondylitis. Study-level points and caveats: Blood from ankylosing spondylitis patients appeared to carry a characteristic roughly 8-variant TCR beta motif.

These TCRs are of unknown antigen specificity. In TCRdb, the 5' RACE reads were re-called with MiXCR into one record per CDR3 protein. The top ten hold 3% to 4% of the sample, which has more than 500,000 distinct CDR3 sequences, approximately 5% seen once. The sequencing sample was made of blood, either unsorted or a sorted T cell fraction (not recorded which). Receptors originate from a male donor with ankylosing spondylitis.

This clonotype occurred many times. The CDR3 reads CSASFGRKETQYF. The CDR3 nucleotides read TGCAGTGCTAGTTTTGGGAGAAAGGAGACCCAGTACTTC. This rearrangement joins TRBV20-1 to TRBJ2-5, with D tentatively TRBD2 (5 bases). The CDR3 loop spans 13 amino acids. The V end lost 3 bases, the J end lost 5 bases, and 13 bases lay between the germline ends. CDR1 and CDR2 from the germline V gene are DFQATT and SNEGSKA (reference sequence).

This clonotype was recorded many times. The chain links TRBV30 to TRBJ1-1; no reliable D call. The CDR3 is 15 amino acids. CDR1 is GTSNPN, CDR2 SVGIG, per germline (reference sequence). V was pared by 4 bases and J by 0 bases, with 15 bases between. CDR3 nucleotides: TGTGCCTGGAAGGGTCCTGGCGTCTTGAACACTGAAGCTTTCTTT. Protein sequence: CAWKGPGVLNTEAFF.

In its sample, this clonotype was seen many times. The chain combines TRBV6-6 with TRBJ2-7, with D unclear. Germline V gene data show CDR1 as MNHNY and CDR2 as SVGAGI (reference sequence). The germline V and J ends were trimmed by 8 bases and 8 bases, with 13 bases remaining between them. The CDR3 totals 11 residues. The CDR3 protein is CASGYLYQQYF. For the CDR3, the DNA is TGTGCCAGCGGCTATCTATACCAGCAGTACTTC.

This clonotype was seen ten or more times. V and J are TRBV12-3 or TRBV12-4 and TRBJ1-5; tentative D call: TRBD1 (5 bases). V dropped 3 bases and J dropped 7 bases, with 22 bases sitting between them. The CDR3 loop spans 17 amino acids. The CDR3 loop reads CASSFGPGVKKGQPQHF. CDR3 in DNA: TGTGCCAGCAGTTTCGGCCCGGGGGTAAAGAAGGGACAGCCCCAGCATTTT.

In its sample, this clonotype was seen many times. V gene TRBV29-1 combines with J gene TRBJ2-7; the D gene is possibly TRBD1 (6 bases). Germline V gene lookup returns CDR1 SQVTM and CDR2 ANQGSEA. The V end lost 3 bases, the J end lost 2 bases, and 11 bases lay between the germline ends. The CDR3 spans 13 residues. CDR3 bases: TGCAGCGTTGAGGACAGCATTACCTACGAGCAGTACTTC. It yields the protein CSVEDSITYEQYF.

As concerns this clonotype: A much larger clone differs by one base, so this may be a read error. This chain links TRBV20-1 with TRBJ1-2; D ambiguous. The CDR3 consists of 14 residues. Per germline, CDR1 DFQATT and CDR2 SNEGSKA (reference sequence). The V gene lost 3 bases and the J gene lost 4 bases, with 15 bases spanning the gap. The CDR3 reads CSASRAGEPYGYTF. CDR3 sequence (DNA): TGCAGTGCTAGTAGAGCGGGAGAACCCTATGGCTACACCTTC.

This clonotype showed up many times. The CDR3: CASSRYLAGEYNEQFF. Here the CDR3 DNA reads TGTGCCAGCAGCCGATATCTAGCGGGGGAGTACAATGAGCAGTTCTTC. The chain combines TRBV4-2 with TRBJ2-1, with 10 bases lining up with TRBD2. Per germline, CDR1 LGHNA and CDR2 YNFKEQ. V lost 4 bases, J lost 4 bases, and 7 bases stayed unmatched. CDR3 length: 16 residues.

This clonotype has a count of ten or more. This chain connects TRBV4-1 to TRBJ2-2, with D possibly matching TRBD2 (5 bases). V was trimmed by 4 bases and J by 4 bases, leaving 13 bases between them. The CDR3 has 15 residues. Germline CDR1 and CDR2: MGHRA and YSYEKL. CDR3 sequence: CASSPLGGGTGELFF. DNA of the CDR3: TGCGCCAGCAGCCCTCTAGGAGGTGGCACCGGGGAGCTGTTTTTT.

The rearrangement joins TRBV28 to TRBJ2-7, with D unresolved. This CDR3 spans 15 amino acids. Germline assignment: CDR1 MDHEN and CDR2 SYDVKM. V was shortened by 4 bases and J by 0 bases, with 13 bases between the two germline ends. CDR3: CASSSPPDGSYEQYF. The DNA of the CDR3 is TGTGCCAGCAGTTCCCCCCCCGACGGCTCCTACGAGCAGTACTTC.

Comment on this clonotype: The junction shows a germline mismatch at one end, possibly a read error. This sequence joins TRBV4-2 and TRBJ1-5; no clear D gene. Germline lookup yields CDR1 LGHNA and CDR2 YNFKEQ. The CDR3 covers 17 residues. CDR3 protein: CARSPEFLRYSNQPQHF. The CDR3 DNA is TGTGCCAGGAGCCCTGAGTTCCTCCGCTATAGCAATCAGCCCCAGCATTTT.

This clonotype has ten or more counts. V is TRBV6-5 and J is TRBJ2-5; D is perhaps TRBD1 (6 bases). The germline gives CDR1 MNHEY, CDR2 SVGAGI. This CDR3 has 15 amino acids. V was shortened by 2 bases and J by 7 bases, with 17 bases between the two germline ends. The CDR3 sequence is CASSYDRPVFTTQYF. The CDR3 DNA reads as TGTGCCAGCAGTTACGACAGGCCCGTCTTTACGACCCAGTACTTC.

This clonotype came up many times. The genes are TRBV9 and TRBJ2-1; no clear D gene. The CDR3 covers 13 residues. CDR1 is SGDLS and CDR2 is YYNGEE in the germline V gene. V was shortened by 0 bases and J by 9 bases, with 10 bases between the two germline ends. CDR3 region: CASSVVAKGEQFF. For the CDR3, the DNA is TGTGCCAGCAGCGTAGTAGCTAAGGGTGAGCAGTTCTTC.

This clonotype was picked up many times. The rearrangement links TRBV12-3 or TRBV12-4 to TRBJ1-3, with D hard to call. V was trimmed by 6 bases and J by 0 bases, leaving 3 bases between them. The CDR3 consists of 12 residues. Here the CDR3 reads CASRSSGNTIYF. The CDR3 nucleotides are TGTGCCAGCAGGAGCTCTGGAAACACCATATATTTT.

This clonotype was recorded many times. The V and J genes are TRBV20-1 and TRBJ1-2; 8 bases agree with TRBD1. The CDR3 runs 12 residues. V lost 4 bases, J lost 3 bases, and 1 base stayed unmatched. Germline V CDR1 and CDR2: DFQATT, SNEGSKA (reference sequence). CDR3 sequence reads: CSATGGDYGYTF. CDR3 nucleotides: TGCAGTGCTACAGGGGGCGACTATGGCTACACCTTC.

This clonotype was found many times. The genes are TRBV15 and TRBJ2-1, with D hard to call. Trimming shortened V by 5 bases and J by 3 bases, and 14 bases separated the two germline ends. The CDR3 extends over 15 amino acids. CDR1 is LNHNV and CDR2 is YYDKDF in the germline V gene (reference sequence). The CDR3 DNA follows: TGTGCCACCAGCCCAAACGGCCCCTTCTACAATGAGCAGTTCTTC. It translates to CATSPNGPFYNEQFF.

This clonotype was recorded at least ten times. V gene TRBV4-2 combines with J gene TRBJ2-3, with D perhaps TRBD2 (5 bases). This CDR3 spans 15 amino acids. V was clipped by 0 bases and J by 5 bases, with 12 bases between them. Germline loops: CDR1 LGHNA, CDR2 YNFKEQ. The CDR3 nucleotides are TGTGCCAGCAGCCAAGATTTTCTAGCCAAAGATACGCAGTATTTT. Amino acids: CASSQDFLAKDTQYF.

This clonotype was seen repeatedly, ten times or more. V is TRBV5-8 and J is TRBJ1-4; the D gene is possibly TRBD1 (6 bases). The V gene's germline CDR1 is SGHTS and CDR2 YDEGEE. The CDR3 extends over 15 amino acids. With 4 bases removed from V and 7 bases from J, the gap between germline ends came to 17 bases. The CDR3 DNA reads TGTGCCAGCAGCCCGAGGACAGATTCTGGTGAAAAACTGTTTTTT. As protein: CASSPRTDSGEKLFF.

Many counts were recorded for this clonotype. The chain uses TRBV20-1 and TRBJ1-1; possibly TRBD1 for D (5 bases). CDR3 length: 14 amino acids. Between the trimmed V and J ends, which lost 6 bases and 0 bases, there was a span of 14 bases. Germline CDR1 DFQATT, CDR2 SNEGSKA (reference sequence). The DNA for the CDR3 is TGCAGTGCCCGCTTCGGGGGGGTGAACACTGAAGCTTTCTTT. Protein: CSARFGGVNTEAFF.

At least ten counts were recorded for this clonotype. This chain links TRBV27 with TRBJ1-5, with D hard to call. Per the germline V gene, CDR1 is MNHEY and CDR2 is SMNVEV (reference sequence). CDR3 size: 13 residues. V lost 2 bases and J 4 bases, leaving 6 bases between the germline ends. DNA for the CDR3: TGTGCCAGCAGTTTAAGGCGAAATCAGCCCCAGCATTTT. Protein product: CASSLRRNQPQHF.

This clonotype has ten or more counts. V gene TRBV5-6 combines with J gene TRBJ2-5, with D tentatively TRBD2 (6 bases). V lost 0 bases, J lost 0 bases, and 12 bases lay in between. Looked up from germline, CDR1 is SGHDT and CDR2 is YYEEEE. The CDR3 is 16 residues long. The CDR3 loop is CASSLAFGGYQETQYF. The CDR3 DNA sequence: TGTGCCAGCAGCTTGGCCTTTGGGGGGTACCAAGAGACCCAGTACTTC.

This clonotype was counted ten times or more. V and J are TRBV18 and TRBJ1-1, with D perhaps TRBD1 (6 bases). Trimming removed 2 bases from V and 4 bases from J, with 11 bases in between. CDR1 KGHSH and CDR2 LQKENI come from the germline V gene. CDR3 length equals 14 residues. CDR3 sequence: CASSPSEGGTEAFF. The CDR3 region has the DNA TGTGCCAGCTCACCATCGGAGGGGGGCACTGAAGCTTTCTTT.

The sample holds many counts of this clonotype. The chain has TRBV12-3 or TRBV12-4 and TRBJ1-1; D uncertain. The CDR3 runs 12 residues. V gave up 3 bases and J gave up 5 bases, with 7 bases separating them. The CDR3 region is CASSFSRTEAFF. The CDR3 bases are TGTGCCAGCAGTTTTTCAAGGACTGAAGCTTTCTTT.

This clonotype was recorded many times. The CDR3, as DNA: TGCGCCAGCAGTGGACTAGCGGGCACAGATACGCAGTATTTT. Its protein product is CASSGLAGTDTQYF. The chain recombines TRBV10-2 with TRBJ2-3, with 9 bases lining up with TRBD2. The CDR3 is 14 residues long. Germline V lookup: CDR1 WSHSY, CDR2 SAAADI. Trimming removed 4 bases from V and 1 base from J; junction bases left unmatched: 0.

This clonotype has a handful of counts. The chain has TRBV7-2 and TRBJ2-6; D is perhaps TRBD1 or TRBD2 (6 bases each). This CDR3 is 17 amino acids long. Germline V gene data show CDR1 as SGHTA and CDR2 as FQGNSA. Trimming pared 3 bases from V and 4 bases from J, leaving 16 bases between. CDR3 loop: CASSFPGAHAGANVLTF. CDR3 coding DNA: TGTGCCAGCAGCTTTCCGGGGGCGCATGCCGGGGCCAACGTCCTGACTTTC.